This T cell receptor (beta chain) stems from a study of cytomegalovirus exposure and HLA in healthy donors. Study-level points and caveats: According to an earlier analysis, most TCR beta V segments yielded productive rearrangements about 87% or about 30% of the time. TCR beta sequences reportedly predicted most subjects' HLA-A and HLA-B alleles accurately. In a later analysis, HLA-associated TCR beta chains were more clonally expanded than equally common others.

Germline lookup yields CDR1 MNHNS and CDR2 SASEGT. The J segment lost 10 bases and the V segment lost 2 bases, leaving 9 bases of the junction unmatched. CDR3 length: 16 residues. The PCR had 60 Vbeta and 13 Jbeta primers. Using immunoSEQ multiplex PCR, the repertoire was profiled, and TCRdb retains in-frame clones only, with some absent. The sample includes 160,000 or so clones, about four fifths of them seen just once. Of note for this clone: What it recognizes is unknown.

The rearrangement links TRBV6-1 to TRBJ1-6, with 9 bases identical to TRBD1. Material: PBMCs. The clonotype comes from a woman under 40 in good health and CMV-seropositive. The CDR3 loop is CASSEWGTGTTSPLHF. CDR3 DNA: TGTGCCAGCAGTGAATGGGGGACAGGGACCACATCACCCCTCCACTTT.